This TCR beta chain was captured by sequencing in a study of regulatory T cells in long-lasting Graves disease listed by TCRdb under 2021. With respect to the entire study: In the newly diagnosed Graves' disease group, patients had been taking antithyroid drugs for less than 3 months. The study was conducted in China and was registered as a clinical trial. Persistent Graves' disease patients were compared with newly diagnosed Graves' disease patients by peripheral blood TCR sequencing and RNA sequencing. TCR sequencing covered some 13 persistent and 20 newly diagnosed Graves' disease patients, around 35 samples in total. The paper's findings and limits, for the study overall: Only peripheral blood was studied, because thyroid tissue, the primary lesion, was inaccessible. Persistent disease showed preferential use of TRBV28, TRBJ1-2 and TRBJ2-5, whereas newly diagnosed disease favored TRBV20-1 and TRBJ2-1. Persistent Graves' disease patients showed lower TCR Shannon entropy and fewer highly expanded clones than newly diagnosed patients, suggesting clonal expansion. Persistent patients shared more public clonotypes among themselves (2,741) than newly diagnosed patients did (more than 950). The small sample size was acknowledged by the authors as a limitation that may reduce accuracy. Only the TCR beta chain was sequenced and analyzed.

Libraries were constructed by multiplex PCR. The sequencer listed for this sample is Illumina HiSeq 4000. CDR3 regions were amplified by Arm-PCR with iRepertoire HTBI primers to construct TCR beta libraries. Before sequencing, the PCR products went through gel purification. Regarding the original processing steps: Gene usage analysis of CDR3 amino acid clonotypes relied on the 55 to 80 TRBV and 14 TRBJ segments identified across samples. Filtered high-quality paired reads were merged into contigs using COPE and FqMerger. BLAST was used to align contigs to IMGT TRBV, TRBD and TRBJ reference genes, with CDR3 defined following IMGT. Clonotypes above 0.1% frequency were classified as highly expanded clones. Shannon entropy served as the measure of repertoire diversity, while the Gini coefficient captured V-J evenness. A clonotype was considered public if more than one individual shared it. TCRdb itself trimmed the public reads at Q25 with fastp, ran MiXCR and retained productive beta chains. Every distinct CDR3 protein forms one entry, paired with its most common genes and DNA. V and J calls and clone size were set by TCRdb, not the authors. The sample profile shows about 420,000 distinct CDR3 sequences; roughly 15% of them were found once. Around a quarter of the sample is held by the ten biggest clonotypes.

CDR1 SGDLS and CDR2 YYNGEE are derived from the germline V gene. The CDR3 runs 13 residues from the cysteine to the phenylalanine. Only the CDR3 portion is preserved as DNA: 39 bases, with reading frame beginning at the first base. Trimming costs V 0 bases and J 6 bases, and their ends lie 9 bases apart. A note on this clonotype: Which antigen it targets is not known. It has no much larger one-base neighbor in the sample; base qualities were not kept.

Reading the label with the study, this specimen's time point is: newly diagnosed GD, antithyroid drugs for less than 3 months. For both TCR sequencing and RNA sequencing, RNA was extracted from PBMCs in TRIzol. The diagnosis of Graves' disease was made according to American Thyroid Association guidelines. Recruitment of patients was carried out at an endocrinology department in Xi'an, China. Each patient gave about 9.1 milliliters of peripheral blood, collected in an EDTA anticoagulant tube. Ficoll Paque Plus density gradient separation was used to isolate PBMCs, and no further T cell sorting was done. An Agilent 2100 Bioanalyzer and agarose gel were used to assess RNA quality, and a NanoDrop 2000 was used to measure RNA concentration. The sample also formed part of further work on T cells in Graves' hyperthyroidism and ophthalmopathy. As that second paper reports: Graves' hyperthyroidism was defined as stable when no progression to ophthalmopathy occurred over 18 months of follow-up. Hyperthyroidism patients were aged 18 to 65 years and newly diagnosed, with disease duration of less than 2 months. Any patient with an uncontrolled infection, another autoimmune disease, pregnancy or lactation was excluded. Diagnoses were based on clinical symptoms, serum thyroxine and TRAb, thyroid ultrasound and orbital computed tomography. For the first round of RT-PCR on the TCR CDR3, the HTBI primer set was used together with the Qiagen OneStep RT-PCR kit. Most expanded thyroid clonotypes (frequency above 0.001) were also detected in blood, a finding suggesting that blood repertoires may reflect thyroid immune responses. A model built on a 13 V-J signature distinguished ophthalmopathy from stable hyperthyroidism, reaching approximately 89% sensitivity and approximately 83% specificity in cross-validation and 80%/75% in testing. In validation, the model predicted progression to ophthalmopathy with 55% to 71% sensitivity and roughly 75% specificity, a median of about 6 months before onset. TCR V-J signatures able to tell the groups apart were searched for in a discovery cohort of around 95 patients, of whom more than 40 had Graves' ophthalmopathy and around 58 had stable Graves' hyperthyroidism. An independent validation cohort of 18 to 20 hyperthyroidism patients and some 15 patients who later progressed to ophthalmopathy tested prospective prediction of ophthalmopathy. The approximately 95 discovery patients were divided at random into training and test sets in a 7:3 ratio. The study also compared thyroid tissue and blood T-cell repertoires from 6 or 7 Graves' hyperthyroidism patients. Following sampling, methimazole starting at 30 mg daily was given to hyperthyroidism patients, and high-dose intravenous methylprednisolone was given to ophthalmopathy patients. Libraries were constructed in a second round of multiplex PCR, after which size selection and purification were carried out. Paired-end sequencing of the libraries was performed with 100 bp reads on an Illumina HiSeq2000. SOAPnuke was used to process the raw data, throwing out any read that contained adapters or uncalled bases, had a mean Phred below 15, or lacked an exact constant-primer or identifier match. High-quality paired reads were merged with COPE v1.2.5, and unique nucleotide sequences were defined as clonotypes. MiTCR v1.1 was used to align clonotypes to the IMGT TRBV, TRBD and TRBJ reference segments. Analysis was restricted to V-J combinations with a frequency above 0.0001, which covered roughly 99% of repertoires. The TCS score was defined as F50 (clonal expansion) divided by E x V (chaos), with BLOSUM62-based TCRdist calculated between CDR3 peptides within each V-J. Welch's t-statistics and random forest reduced around 550 V-J features to under 15, which were used in a naive Bayes classifier (R e1071). Sample size was not statistically predetermined, and investigators were not blinded to group allocation. According to the paper, TCR Vbeta CDR3 sequencing was carried out on roughly 130 peripheral blood samples, which came from 40 to 45 ophthalmopathy, fewer than 80 hyperthyroidism and approximately 17 progressor patients.

The sample in question was peripheral blood mononuclear cells (PBMCs), obtained at new diagnosis, from a patient treated with antithyroid drugs. The chain uses TRBV9 and TRBJ1-1; no confident D gene assignment can be made. This sequence originates from a young woman with Graves disease. Donor details come from another sample of the same person, matched by shared clones. The nucleotide sequence reads TGTGCCAGCAGCGTAGAGATACGTTCTGAAGCTTTCTTT. It codes for CASSVEIRSEAFF.